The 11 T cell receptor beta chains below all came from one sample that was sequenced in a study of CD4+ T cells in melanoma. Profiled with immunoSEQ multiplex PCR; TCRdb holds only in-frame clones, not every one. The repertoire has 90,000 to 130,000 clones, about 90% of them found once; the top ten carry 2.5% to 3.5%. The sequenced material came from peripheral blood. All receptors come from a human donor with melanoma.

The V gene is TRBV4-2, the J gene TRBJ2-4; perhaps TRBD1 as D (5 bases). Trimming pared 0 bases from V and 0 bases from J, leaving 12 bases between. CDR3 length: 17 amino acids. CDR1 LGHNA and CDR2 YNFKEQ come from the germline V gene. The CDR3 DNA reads TGTGCCAGCAGCCAAGATGTAGGGGATTTAGCCAAAAACATTCAGTACTTC. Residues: CASSQDVGDLAKNIQYF.

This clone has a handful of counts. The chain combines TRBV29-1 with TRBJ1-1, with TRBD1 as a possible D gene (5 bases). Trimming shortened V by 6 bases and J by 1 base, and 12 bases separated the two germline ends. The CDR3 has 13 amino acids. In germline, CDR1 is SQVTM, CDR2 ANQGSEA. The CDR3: CSVTGATNTEAFF. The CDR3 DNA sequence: TGCAGCGTGACCGGGGCTACGAACACTGAAGCTTTCTTT.

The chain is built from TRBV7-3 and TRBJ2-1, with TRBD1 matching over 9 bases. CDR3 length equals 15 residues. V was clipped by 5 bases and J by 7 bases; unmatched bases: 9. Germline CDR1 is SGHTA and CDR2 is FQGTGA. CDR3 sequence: CASSPGQGGRNEQFF. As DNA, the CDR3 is TGTGCCAGCAGCCCGGGACAGGGCGGTCGGAATGAGCAGTTCTTC.

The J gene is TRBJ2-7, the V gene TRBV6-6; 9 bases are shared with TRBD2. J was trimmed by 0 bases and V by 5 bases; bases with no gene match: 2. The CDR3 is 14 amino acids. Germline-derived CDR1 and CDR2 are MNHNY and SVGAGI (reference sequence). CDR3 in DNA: TGTGCCAGCAGTAGCGGGGGGCTCTCCTACGAGCAGTACTTC. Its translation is CASSSGGLSYEQYF.

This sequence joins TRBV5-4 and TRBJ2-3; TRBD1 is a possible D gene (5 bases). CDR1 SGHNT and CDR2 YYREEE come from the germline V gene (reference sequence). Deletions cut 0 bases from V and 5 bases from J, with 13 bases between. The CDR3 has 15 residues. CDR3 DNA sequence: TGTGCCAGCAGCTTGGTAGGGGCCTGGGGAGATACGCAGTATTTT. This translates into CASSLVGAWGDTQYF.

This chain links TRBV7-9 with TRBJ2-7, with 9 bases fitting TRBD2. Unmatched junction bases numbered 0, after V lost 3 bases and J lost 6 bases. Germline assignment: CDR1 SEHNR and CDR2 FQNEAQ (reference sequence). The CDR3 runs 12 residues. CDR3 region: CASSFSGGEQYF. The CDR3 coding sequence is TGTGCCAGCAGCTTTAGCGGGGGCGAGCAGTACTTC.

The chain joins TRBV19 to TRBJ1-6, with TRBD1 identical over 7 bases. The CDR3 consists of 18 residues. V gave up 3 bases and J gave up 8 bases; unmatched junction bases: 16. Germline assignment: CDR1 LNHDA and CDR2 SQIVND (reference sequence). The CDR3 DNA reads TGTGCCAGTAGTATGGAGGCAGGGGGATTCACTGAGCATTCACCCCTCCACTTT. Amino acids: CASSMEAGGFTEHSPLHF.

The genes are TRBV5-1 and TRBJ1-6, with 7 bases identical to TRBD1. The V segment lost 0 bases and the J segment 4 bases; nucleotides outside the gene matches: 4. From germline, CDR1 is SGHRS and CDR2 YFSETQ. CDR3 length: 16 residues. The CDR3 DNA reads TGCGCCAGCAGCTTGGGGGGGGACAGATATAATTCACCCCTCCACTTT. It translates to CASSLGGDRYNSPLHF. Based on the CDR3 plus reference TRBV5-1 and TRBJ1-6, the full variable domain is KAGVTQTPRYLIKTRGQQVTLSCSPISGHRSVSWYQQTPGQGLQFLFEYFSETQRNKGNFPGRFSGRQFSNSRSEMNVSTLELGDSALYLCASSLGGDRYNSPLHFGNGTRLTVT.

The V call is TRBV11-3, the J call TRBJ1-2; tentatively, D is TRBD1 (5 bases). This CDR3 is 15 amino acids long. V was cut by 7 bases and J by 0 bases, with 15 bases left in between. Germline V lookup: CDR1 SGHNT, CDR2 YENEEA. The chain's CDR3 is CASTFQGITNYGYTF. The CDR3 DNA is TGTGCCAGCACATTTCAGGGTATAACTAACTATGGCTACACCTTC.

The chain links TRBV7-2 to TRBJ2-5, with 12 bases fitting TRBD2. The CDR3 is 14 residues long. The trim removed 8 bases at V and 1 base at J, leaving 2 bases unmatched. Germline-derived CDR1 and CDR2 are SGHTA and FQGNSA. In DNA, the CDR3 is TGTGCCAGCGGGACTAGCGGGTTCCAAGAGACCCAGTACTTC. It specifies CASGTSGFQETQYF.

CDR3 protein: CASSLVGGSPYTDTQYF. The CDR3 nucleotides are TGTGCCAGCAGCTTAGTGGGGGGGTCCCCCTACACAGATACGCAGTATTTT. The chain links TRBV7-2 to TRBJ2-3; 7 bases match TRBD2. Germline V CDR1 and CDR2: SGHTA, FQGNSA. V gave up 1 base and J gave up 2 bases; unmatched junction bases: 9. The CDR3 runs 17 residues.